The 18 T cell receptor beta chains listed next were all sequenced from one sample in a study of T cells in Graves' hyperthyroidism and ophthalmopathy. From RNA transcripts, TCR beta CDR3 regions were amplified. Primed by the HTBI set, a first-round RT-PCR was run on the TCR CDR3. TCRdb recomputed calls from the multiplex PCR reads with MiXCR, one row per CDR3 protein. The sample has about 400,000 distinct CDR3 sequences; more than 13% are singletons. What was sequenced was blood. The receptors shown here come from a man over 45 with Graves' ophthalmopathy.

At least ten counts were recorded for this clonotype. The chain recombines TRBV28 with TRBJ1-1; D is unresolved. Germline V gene sequence: CDR1 MDHEN, CDR2 SYDVKM. Trimming removed 1 base from V and 1 base from J, with 4 bases in between. There are 13 residues in the CDR3. The CDR3 region is CASSLLRNTEAFF. As DNA, the CDR3 is TGTGCCAGCAGTTTATTACGGAACACTGAAGCTTTCTTT.

This clonotype was counted ten times or more. This chain connects TRBV24-1 to TRBJ2-7; tentatively, D is TRBD2 (5 bases). Germline V gene data show CDR1 as KGHDR and CDR2 as SFDVKD. The CDR3 consists of 14 residues. Trimming stripped 5 bases from V and 0 bases from J, with 10 bases between. CDR3 sequence: CATSVLSGSYEQYF. CDR3 coding DNA: TGTGCCACCAGTGTTCTGAGCGGCTCCTACGAGCAGTACTTC.

As to this clonotype: A much larger clone differs by one base, so this may be a read error. The chain employs TRBV27 and TRBJ2-1; D is unresolved. Judging by the DNA end, TRBJ2-7 fits better; the J call may be wrong. The germline V gene has CDR1 MNHEY and CDR2 SMNVEV (reference sequence). This CDR3 spans 13 amino acids. This chain's CDR3 is CASSSAGYNEQYF. The CDR3 DNA reads TGTGCCAGCAGTTCAGCCGGCTACAATGAGCAGTACTTC.

This clonotype was seen more than once but under ten times. The chain is built from TRBV28 and TRBJ2-6; D is unclear. Germline loops: CDR1 MDHEN, CDR2 SYDVKM. Trimming stripped 7 bases from V and 2 bases from J, with 21 bases between. There are 18 residues in the CDR3. Here the CDR3 DNA reads TGTGCCAGCATTGCCGGCGCAGGTCCTCCAACTGGGGCCAACGTCCTGACTTTC. It translates to CASIAGAGPPTGANVLTF.

With regard to this clonotype: The junction departs from germline at one end; a sequencing error may be responsible. J is TRBJ1-2 and V is TRBV5-1, with a weak D call TRBD1 (5 bases). Per the germline V gene, CDR1 is SGHRS and CDR2 is YFSETQ. CDR3 length: 16 residues. The CDR3 DNA sequence: TGCGCCAGCAGCTTGGTTGCCGCCGGGGCTAACTATGACTACACCTTC. This encodes CASSLVAAGANYDYTF.

This clonotype was found many times. The gene calls are TRBV6-2 or TRBV6-3 and TRBJ2-1, with D maybe TRBD2 (6 bases). CDR1 and CDR2 from the germline V gene are MNHEY and SVGEGT. V shed 5 bases and J shed 5 bases, with 13 bases lying between them. This CDR3 comprises 14 residues. Written as DNA, the CDR3 is TGTGCCAGCAGTCAACGGGACTTCAACAATGAGCAGTTCTTC. This sequence encodes CASSQRDFNNEQFF.

At least ten counts were recorded for this clonotype. The chain employs TRBV7-8 and TRBJ1-1; D uncertain. There are 13 residues in the CDR3. The V end lost 2 bases, the J end lost 7 bases, and 11 bases lay between the germline ends. Germline assignment: CDR1 SGHVS and CDR2 FQNEAQ. CDR3 sequence reads: CASSLTLELEAFF. DNA of the CDR3: TGTGCCAGCAGCTTAACCCTAGAACTTGAAGCTTTCTTT.

This clonotype has only a few counts. The gene calls are TRBV5-1 and TRBJ2-1; 7 bases line up with TRBD1. J lost 5 bases, V lost 4 bases, and 6 bases had no gene match. The CDR3 is made up of 14 amino acids. Per germline, CDR1 SGHRS and CDR2 YFSETQ. CDR3 sequence (DNA): TGCGCCAGCAGCCCTTACAGGGGAAACAATGAGCAGTTCTTC. Amino acid sequence: CASSPYRGNNEQFF.

This chain joins TRBV7-2 and TRBJ2-3; TRBD1 is a possible D gene (5 bases). The length of the CDR3 is 13 residues. Germline values: CDR1 SGHTA, CDR2 FQGNSA. V was clipped by 2 bases and J by 12 bases, with 15 bases between them. The chain's CDR3 is CASSLRTYHHQYF. The CDR3 DNA is TGTGCCAGCAGCTTAAGGACATATCATCATCAGTATTTT.

Only a few counts were recorded for this clonotype. The gene calls are TRBV7-2 and TRBJ1-2, with D tentatively TRBD1 (5 bases). This CDR3 contains 14 residues. V was cut by 9 bases and J by 7 bases, with 21 bases left in between. Germline V gives CDR1 SGHTA, CDR2 FQGNSA. CDR3 sequence reads: CASRPGGNRFGYTF. The CDR3 coding sequence is TGTGCCAGTAGGCCTGGGGGGAATCGGTTTGGCTACACCTTC.

This clonotype occurred many times. The V call is TRBV24-1, the J call TRBJ2-1, with 13 nucleotides matching TRBD2. The germline CDR1 and CDR2 sequences are KGHDR and SFDVKD. With V trimmed by 0 bases and J by 6 bases, 7 bases remained unmatched. This CDR3 comprises 18 residues. CDR3 protein: CATSDLRRTSGSINEQFF. The CDR3 nucleotides read TGTGCCACCAGTGATTTGCGCCGGACTAGCGGGAGTATCAATGAGCAGTTCTTC.

This chain uses TRBV10-3 with TRBJ1-2; no clear D gene. With 0 bases removed from V and 8 bases from J, the gap between germline ends came to 7 bases. The CDR3 extends over 12 amino acids. CDR1 ENHRY and CDR2 SYGVKD come from the germline V gene. CDR3 DNA sequence: TGTGCCATCAGTGAGTCGAGGGAAGGCTACACCTTC. It translates to CAISESREGYTF.

This clonotype has more than one count but fewer than ten. CDR3 nucleotide sequence: TGTGCCAGCAGTGATGAGGGACTAGCGGGGTCAAATGAGCAGTTCTTC. Translation: CASSDEGLAGSNEQFF. The chain uses TRBV25-1 and TRBJ2-1, with TRBD2 matching 13 bases. The CDR3 loop spans 16 amino acids. V shed 3 bases and J 7 bases; nucleotides not matched to a gene: 6. Germline values: CDR1 MGHDK, CDR2 SYGVNS.

The table lists this clonotype with many counts. CDR3: CASSRDQGIYGYTF. CDR3 sequence (DNA): TGTGCCAGCAGCCGGGACCAAGGGATCTATGGCTACACCTTC. V is TRBV7-6 and J is TRBJ1-2; the D gene is possibly TRBD1 (5 bases). This CDR3 has 14 residues. V was trimmed by 5 bases and J by 4 bases, leaving 14 bases between them. Germline-derived CDR1 and CDR2 are SGHVS and FNYEAQ.

This clonotype was recorded many times. This rearrangement joins TRBV3-1 to TRBJ2-2; D might be TRBD1 or TRBD2, each matching 6 bases. This CDR3 has 14 amino acids. Trimming removed 4 bases from V and 7 bases from J, with 13 bases in between. Germline V gene sequence: CDR1 LGHDT, CDR2 YNNKEL (reference sequence). In DNA form, the CDR3 reads TGTGCCAGCAGCCGACTAGGAGGGGGCGGGGAGCTGTTTTTT. This codes for CASSRLGGGGELFF.

This clonotype was observed a handful of times. J is TRBJ2-2 and V is TRBV3-1; D is undetermined. Germline-derived CDR1 and CDR2 are LGHDT and YNNKEL (reference sequence). The CDR3 contains 14 residues. V gave up 8 bases and J gave up 0 bases, with 10 bases separating them. CDR3 sequence (DNA): TGTGCCAGCGGGTCCCTAACGAACACCGGGGAGCTGTTTTTT. It specifies CASGSLTNTGELFF.

This clonotype was found a few times. The chain recombines TRBV20-1 with TRBJ1-2, with D perhaps TRBD1 (6 bases). Per the germline V gene, CDR1 is DFQATT and CDR2 is SNEGSKA (reference sequence). This CDR3 contains 14 residues. Trimming removed 6 bases at V and 8 bases at J, with 22 bases between. The CDR3 DNA reads as TGCAGTGCCCGATACCGGGAACAGGGTTCCGGCTACACCTTC. Translation: CSARYREQGSGYTF.

V usage is TRBV6-5 and J usage is TRBJ2-3; D gene uncertain. Trimming shortened V by 0 bases and J by 2 bases, and 6 bases separated the two germline ends. CDR3 length: 14 amino acids. In germline, CDR1 is MNHEY, CDR2 SVGAGI. DNA for the CDR3: TGTGCCAGCAGTTACTCTGCCTCCACAGATACGCAGTATTTT. As protein: CASSYSASTDTQYF.